The present T cell receptor beta chain was sequenced within a study of identical twins. This clonotype was seen more than once but under ten times. Via MiXCR, TCRdb re-called the 5' RACE reads, giving one row per CDR3 protein. This table holds around 1.7 million distinct CDR3 sequences, 25% to 35% found once. CDR1 is SGHTA and CDR2 is FQGNSA in the germline V gene. The ends were cut back, 1 base at V and 3 bases at J, with 10 bases in the middle. The CDR3 is 15 amino acids. The genes are TRBV7-2 and TRBJ2-1; no firm D call. Sequenced material: cord blood. The receptor was isolated from a newborn girl in good health. The CDR3 bases are TGTGCCAGCAGCTTAGGTCGCGCTATCTACAATGAGCAGTTCTTC. This codes for CASSLGRAIYNEQFF.